One sample yielded the 28 T cell receptor beta chains listed below, sequenced in a study of blood T cell repertoires in COVID-19. Generated by immunoSEQ multiplex PCR, the TCRdb table keeps only in-frame clones and is missing some. The sample shows 200,000 to 250,000 clones, about 82% of them seen only once. The specimen sequenced was peripheral blood. These TCRs come from a woman older than 75 with COVID-19, enrolled during active disease.

The chain is built from TRBV2 and TRBJ1-2; D not certain. Trimming stripped 2 bases from V and 4 bases from J, with 11 bases between. Looked up from germline, CDR1 is SNHLY and CDR2 is FYNNEI. The CDR3 contains 14 residues. The CDR3 is CASSESTSIYGYTF. In DNA form, the CDR3 reads TGTGCCAGCAGTGAATCGACATCTATCTATGGCTACACCTTC. The whole variable domain, remainder taken from reference TRBV2 and TRBJ1-2, is EPEVTQTPSHQVTQMGQEVILRCVPISNHLYFYWYRQILGQKVEFLVSFYNNEISEKSEIFDDQFSVERPDGSNFTLKIRSTKLEDSAMYFCASSESTSIYGYTFGSGTRLTVV.

This clone appeared a single time. The chain links TRBV14 to TRBJ1-1; 10 positions agree with TRBD1. The CDR3 contains 14 residues. Germline-derived CDR1 and CDR2 are SGHDN and FVKESK. V lost 4 bases and J lost 5; bases outside the gene matches: 4. The CDR3 protein is CASSLGTGDTEAFF. CDR3 sequence (DNA): TGTGCCAGCAGCCTAGGGACAGGGGATACTGAAGCTTTCTTT. Variable domain in full (rest from reference TRBV14 and TRBJ1-1): EAGVTQFPSHSVIEKGQTVTLRCDPISGHDNLYWYRRVMGKEIKFLLHFVKESKQDESGMPNNRFLAERTGGTYSTLKVQPAELEDSGVYFCASSLGTGDTEAFFGQGTRLTVV.

This clone has only a few counts. The chain joins TRBV10-2 to TRBJ1-2; D not resolved. The CDR3 is made up of 12 amino acids. Trimming took 2 bases from V and 4 from J, leaving 5 bases between them. The germline V gene has CDR1 WSHSY and CDR2 SAAADI. The CDR3 loop reads CASSETAYGYTF. The CDR3 DNA follows: TGCGCCAGCAGTGAGACAGCCTATGGCTACACCTTC.

This chain uses TRBV7-2 with TRBJ2-4; D is possibly TRBD2 (6 bases). CDR1 is SGHTA, CDR2 FQGNSA, per germline. CDR3 length: 14 amino acids. V gave up 1 base and J gave up 7 bases, with 11 bases separating them. Written as DNA, the CDR3 is TGTGCCAGCAGCTTAGGGGGGGAGGTGAACATTCAGTACTTC. This sequence encodes CASSLGGEVNIQYF.

The CDR3 nucleotides are TGTGCCATCAGTGGACCCCTAGATGGCTACACCTTC. Translated, it gives CAISGPLDGYTF. The V call is TRBV10-3, the J call TRBJ1-2; D is unresolved. V gave up 4 bases and J gave up 6 bases, with 9 bases separating them. In germline, CDR1 is ENHRY, CDR2 SYGVKD. The CDR3 runs to 12 residues.

In nucleotides, the CDR3 is TGTGCCAGCAGCCCTTCTATAGGGGTATCGGATGAAGCTTTCTTT. This encodes CASSPSIGVSDEAFF. The rearrangement uses TRBV9 and TRBJ1-1; D might be TRBD1 (5 bases). This CDR3 has 15 amino acids. CDR1 and CDR2 from the germline V gene are SGDLS and YYNGEE. The V gene lost 4 bases and the J gene lost 7 bases, with 20 bases spanning the gap.

This clone appeared a few times. V and J are TRBV7-8 and TRBJ1-4; D possibly corresponds to TRBD1 (5 bases). The CDR3 totals 15 residues. Germline V CDR1 and CDR2: SGHVS, FQNEAQ. Trimming took off 4 bases at V and 6 bases at J, with 15 bases between the two ends. The CDR3 spells CASSSRQSGDEKLFF. The CDR3 DNA sequence: TGTGCCAGCAGCTCCCGACAGTCGGGGGATGAAAAACTGTTTTTT.

The genes are TRBV28 and TRBJ1-2, with 8 bases identical to TRBD1. Per germline, CDR1 MDHEN and CDR2 SYDVKM. Trimming at V came to 5 bases and at J to 8 bases, leaving 4 bases not matched to a gene. This CDR3 has 12 residues. CDR3: CASSAGGWGYTF. The CDR3 DNA is TGTGCCAGCAGTGCAGGGGGCTGGGGCTACACCTTC.

V and J are TRBV4-3 and TRBJ2-7; 9 positions agree with TRBD1. Germline loops: CDR1 LGHNA, CDR2 YSLEER. Unmatched junction bases numbered 6, after V lost 1 base and J lost 2 bases. There are 16 residues in the CDR3. This CDR3 is CASSQGPGQGPYEQYF. The CDR3 region has the DNA TGCGCCAGCAGCCAAGGCCCCGGACAGGGGCCCTACGAGCAGTACTTC.

V usage is TRBV7-2 and J usage is TRBJ2-2; no definite D call. Trimming removed 11 bases at V and 2 bases at J, with 9 bases between. This CDR3 contains 12 residues. The germline V gene has CDR1 SGHTA and CDR2 FQGNSA. CDR3 nucleotide sequence: TGTGCCCCCCCAGGCAACACCGGGGAGCTGTTTTTT. This codes for CAPPGNTGELFF.

The chain uses TRBV5-1 and TRBJ1-2; no definite D call. Germline V gives CDR1 SGHRS, CDR2 YFSETQ. This CDR3 comprises 13 residues. V was clipped by 1 base and J by 6 bases, with 10 bases between them. For the CDR3, the DNA is TGCGCCAGCAGCTTGAGCCCCGGGGATGGCTACACCTTC. This sequence encodes CASSLSPGDGYTF.

The V call is TRBV5-4, the J call TRBJ2-3; 12 bases line up with TRBD2. CDR3 length equals 17 residues. With V trimmed by 5 bases and J by 4 bases, 11 bases remained unmatched. Germline CDR1 is SGHNT and CDR2 is YYREEE (reference sequence). CDR3 in DNA: TGTGCCAGCAGACCGACCCTAGCGGGGGGGCGCTCAGATACGCAGTATTTT. This translates into CASRPTLAGGRSDTQYF.

This clone was detected a few times. The rearrangement links TRBV12-3 or TRBV12-4 to TRBJ1-6; D uncertain. V shed 5 bases and J shed 8 bases, with 7 bases lying between them. CDR3 size: 12 residues. In DNA form, the CDR3 reads TGTGCCAGCAGTCTGAGGGATTCACCCCTCCACTTT. It yields the protein CASSLRDSPLHF.

V is TRBV4-3 and J is TRBJ2-2, with D maybe TRBD1 (5 bases). The length of the CDR3 is 15 residues. V gave up 5 bases and J gave up 1 base, with 11 bases separating them. Germline-derived CDR1 and CDR2 are LGHNA and YSLEER. The CDR3 here is CASSYKQGNTGELFF. CDR3 coding DNA: TGCGCCAGCAGCTATAAGCAGGGGAACACCGGGGAGCTGTTTTTT.

The J gene is TRBJ1-6, the V gene TRBV3-1 (or the pseudogene TRBV3-2); D possibly corresponds to TRBD1 (5 bases). V was pared by 4 bases and J by 6 bases, with 7 bases between. CDR3 length: 13 residues. The V gene's germline CDR1 is LGHDT and CDR2 YNNKEL (reference sequence). The CDR3: CASSPQGNSPLHF. Here the CDR3 DNA reads TGTGCCAGCAGCCCCCAGGGTAATTCACCCCTCCACTTT.

J is TRBJ1-2 and V is TRBV27, with a tentative D call TRBD1 (5 bases). V shed 9 bases and J shed 4 bases, with 9 bases lying between them. Germline CDR1 MNHEY, CDR2 SMNVEV (reference sequence). This CDR3 contains 11 residues. The CDR3: CASQGLYGYTF. DNA of the CDR3: TGTGCCAGTCAGGGCCTCTATGGCTACACCTTC.

Here the CDR3 reads CASSNWGGKDEQYF. DNA of the CDR3: TGTGCCAGCAGCAACTGGGGAGGAAAGGACGAGCAGTACTTC. V gene TRBV6-5 combines with J gene TRBJ2-7; perhaps TRBD2 as D (6 bases). CDR1 MNHEY and CDR2 SVGAGI come from the germline V gene. The germline V and J ends were trimmed by 6 bases and 5 bases, with 17 bases remaining between them. The CDR3 totals 14 residues.

CDR3 DNA sequence: TGCGCCAGCAGCCAAGCGGGGGGTTCGAATGAGCAGTTCTTC. Protein sequence: CASSQAGGSNEQFF. This chain connects TRBV5-1 to TRBJ2-1; the match to TRBD2 covers 9 bases. V shed 4 bases, J shed 7 bases, and the junction held 6 bases outside the gene matches. Per the germline V gene, CDR1 is SGHRS and CDR2 is YFSETQ. The CDR3 runs to 14 residues.

This rearrangement joins TRBV28 to TRBJ2-2, with 8 bases aligning to TRBD1. The CDR3 has 16 amino acids. The V gene end was trimmed by 8 bases and the J gene end by 6 bases; junction bases not matched to a gene: 14. Germline V gene lookup returns CDR1 MDHEN and CDR2 SYDVKM. Here the CDR3 DNA reads TGTGCCAGCGGGACCGTCGGGACAGGTTTATCCGGGGAGCTGTTTTTT. It specifies CASGTVGTGLSGELFF.

This rearrangement joins TRBV4-3 to TRBJ2-1; 9 bases are a match to TRBD2. CDR3 length: 15 residues. V lost 4 bases, J lost 7 bases, and 8 bases stayed unmatched. Per germline, CDR1 LGHNA and CDR2 YSLEER. Here the CDR3 DNA reads TGCGCCAGCAGCCCCCGTCGCGGGGGGGCGAATGAGCAGTTCTTC. This sequence encodes CASSPRRGGANEQFF.

The V gene is TRBV5-8, the J gene TRBJ1-2, with 7 bases identical to TRBD1. The V gene end was trimmed by 4 bases and the J gene end by 0 bases; junction bases not matched to a gene: 6. Germline V CDR1 and CDR2: SGHTS, YDEGEE. The CDR3 extends over 15 amino acids. Written as DNA, the CDR3 is TGTGCCAGCAGCCAGGGACAGATATCTAACTATGGCTACACCTTC. Protein sequence: CASSQGQISNYGYTF.

A single count supports this clone. The V gene is TRBV10-2, the J gene TRBJ1-1; D perhaps matches TRBD1 (5 bases). Germline CDR1 WSHSY, CDR2 SAAADI. The germline V and J ends were trimmed by 8 bases and 4 bases, with 14 bases remaining between them. The CDR3 extends over 13 amino acids. This CDR3 reads CASGLTDLTEAFF. In nucleotides, the CDR3 is TGCGCCAGCGGCTTGACAGACCTCACTGAAGCTTTCTTT.

This sequence joins TRBV5-1 and TRBJ2-5, with no clear D. CDR3 size: 15 residues. The V end was cut by 0 bases, the J end by 6 bases, with 15 bases between. Germline V lookup: CDR1 SGHRS, CDR2 YFSETQ. The DNA for the CDR3 is TGCGCCAGCAGCTTGGATGGCAGTATGGAGAAGACCCAGTACTTC. This codes for CASSLDGSMEKTQYF.

This chain links TRBV5-1 with TRBJ1-3; 7 bases are a match to TRBD1. The CDR3 spans 16 residues. Germline lookup yields CDR1 SGHRS and CDR2 YFSETQ. V gave up 0 bases and J gave up 2 bases; unmatched junction bases: 5. The CDR3 spells CASSLDLQGAGNTIYF. The CDR3, as DNA: TGCGCCAGCAGCTTGGATCTGCAGGGGGCTGGAAACACCATATATTTT.

The chain links TRBV5-4 to TRBJ2-1; a possible D gene is TRBD2 (5 bases). V dropped 4 bases and J dropped 7 bases, with 12 bases sitting between them. The germline gives CDR1 SGHNT, CDR2 YYREEE (reference sequence). The CDR3 runs 13 residues. CDR3 loop: CASSLWTGNEQFF. As DNA, the CDR3 is TGTGCCAGCAGCCTCTGGACGGGAAATGAGCAGTTCTTC.

This chain links TRBV9 with TRBJ1-2; a possible D gene is TRBD1 (5 bases). This CDR3 is built from 17 residues. Germline CDR1 and CDR2: SGDLS and YYNGEE. V lost 3 bases to trimming and J lost 7 bases, with 25 bases between them. This chain's CDR3 is CASSEAIFGGVGGGYTF. In DNA form, the CDR3 reads TGTGCCAGCAGCGAGGCGATCTTTGGAGGGGTGGGTGGTGGCTACACCTTC.

V and J are TRBV19 and TRBJ1-2; TRBD1 matches 8 bases. With V trimmed by 9 bases and J by 4 bases, 13 bases remained unmatched. The CDR3 has 15 amino acids. CDR1 and CDR2 (germline): LNHDA, SQIVND (reference sequence). CDR3 in amino acids: CASTSSDRERYGYTF. CDR3 DNA: TGTGCCAGCACCTCTTCGGACAGGGAGCGCTATGGCTACACCTTC.

This sequence joins TRBV6-1 and TRBJ2-6, with a possible D match to TRBD2 (7 bases). The CDR3 runs to 16 residues. Germline values: CDR1 MNHNS, CDR2 SASEGT. With 4 bases removed from V and 4 bases from J, the gap between germline ends came to 14 bases. CDR3 region: CASSVEGGGGANVLTF. DNA for the CDR3: TGTGCCAGCAGTGTAGAAGGGGGGGGCGGGGCCAACGTCCTGACTTTC.